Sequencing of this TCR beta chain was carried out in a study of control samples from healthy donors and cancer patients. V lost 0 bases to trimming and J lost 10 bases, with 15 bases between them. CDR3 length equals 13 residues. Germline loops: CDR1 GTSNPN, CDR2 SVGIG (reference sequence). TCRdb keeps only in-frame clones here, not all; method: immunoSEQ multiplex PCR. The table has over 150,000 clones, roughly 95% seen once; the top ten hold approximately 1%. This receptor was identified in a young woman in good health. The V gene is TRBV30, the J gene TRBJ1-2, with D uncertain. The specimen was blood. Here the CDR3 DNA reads TGTGCCTGGAGTGTACGGAACGAAGGAGACTACACCTTC. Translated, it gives CAWSVRNEGDYTF.